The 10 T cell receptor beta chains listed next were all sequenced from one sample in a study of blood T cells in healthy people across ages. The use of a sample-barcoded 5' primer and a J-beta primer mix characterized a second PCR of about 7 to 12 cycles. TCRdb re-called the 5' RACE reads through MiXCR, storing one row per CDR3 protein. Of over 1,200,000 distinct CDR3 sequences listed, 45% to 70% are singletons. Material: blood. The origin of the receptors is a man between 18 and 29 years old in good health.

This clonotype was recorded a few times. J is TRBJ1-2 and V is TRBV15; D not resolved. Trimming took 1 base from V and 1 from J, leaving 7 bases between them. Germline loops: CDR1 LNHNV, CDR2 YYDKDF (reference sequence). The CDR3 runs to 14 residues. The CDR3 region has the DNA TGTGCCACCAGCAGAGGACGGGATAACTATGGCTACACCTTC. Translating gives CATSRGRDNYGYTF.

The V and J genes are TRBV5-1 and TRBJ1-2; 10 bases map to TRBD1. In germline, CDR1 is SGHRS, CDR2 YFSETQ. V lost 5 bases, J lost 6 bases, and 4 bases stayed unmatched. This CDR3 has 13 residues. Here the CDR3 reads CASRLGTGDGYTF. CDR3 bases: TGCGCCAGCAGACTCGGGACAGGGGATGGCTACACCTTC. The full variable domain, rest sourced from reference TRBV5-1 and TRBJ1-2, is KAGVTQTPRYLIKTRGQQVTLSCSPISGHRSVSWYQQTPGQGLQFLFEYFSETQRNKGNFPGRFSGRQFSNSRSEMNVSTLELGDSALYLCASRLGTGDGYTFGSGTRLTVV.

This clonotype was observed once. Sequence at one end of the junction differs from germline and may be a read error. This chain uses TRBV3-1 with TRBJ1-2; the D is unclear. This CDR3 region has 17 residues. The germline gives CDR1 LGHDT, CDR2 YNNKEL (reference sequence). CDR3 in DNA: TGTGCCAGCAGCCAAGATGAATCCGGGTTTATTAACTATGGCTTCACCTTC. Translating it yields CASSQDESGFINYGFTF.

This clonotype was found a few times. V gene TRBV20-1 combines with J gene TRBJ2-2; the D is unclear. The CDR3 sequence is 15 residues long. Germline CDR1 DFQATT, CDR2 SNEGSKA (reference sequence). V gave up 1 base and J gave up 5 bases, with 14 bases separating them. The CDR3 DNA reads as TGCAGTGCTAGAGGAGTAGCCCTTGATACCGGGGAGCTGTTTTTT. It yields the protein CSARGVALDTGELFF.

For the CDR3, the DNA is TGCAGCGTCCGGGGCGAGGGAATTGGGGTCGTTGAGCAGTTCTTC. This codes for CSVRGEGIGVVEQFF. This chain joins TRBV29-1 and TRBJ2-1; the D call may be TRBD1 or TRBD2 (5 bases each). V shed 6 bases and J shed 9 bases, with 24 bases lying between them. The germline CDR1 and CDR2 sequences are SQVTM and ANQGSEA. The length of the CDR3 is 15 residues.

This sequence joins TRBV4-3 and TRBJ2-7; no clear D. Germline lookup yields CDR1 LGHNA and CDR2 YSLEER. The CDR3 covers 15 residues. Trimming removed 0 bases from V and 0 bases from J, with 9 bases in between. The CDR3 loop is CASSQDPSSSYEQYF. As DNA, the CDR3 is TGCGCCAGCAGCCAAGATCCCTCCAGCTCCTACGAGCAGTACTTC.

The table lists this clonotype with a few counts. This CDR3 is CASSSDRDYNEQFF. DNA for the CDR3: TGTGCCAGCAGCTCAGACCGGGACTACAATGAGCAGTTCTTC. V and J are TRBV7-9 and TRBJ2-1, with a tentative D call TRBD2 (5 bases). CDR3 size: 14 residues. The V and J ends lost 4 bases and 3 bases respectively, with 10 bases between them. The germline CDR1 and CDR2 sequences are SEHNR and FQNEAQ (reference sequence).

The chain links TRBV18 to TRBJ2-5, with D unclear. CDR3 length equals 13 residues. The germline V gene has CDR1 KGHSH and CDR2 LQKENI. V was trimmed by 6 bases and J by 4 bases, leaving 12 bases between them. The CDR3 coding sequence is TGTGCCAGCTCCCCCAGTGGAAGAGAGACCCAGTACTTC. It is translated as CASSPSGRETQYF.

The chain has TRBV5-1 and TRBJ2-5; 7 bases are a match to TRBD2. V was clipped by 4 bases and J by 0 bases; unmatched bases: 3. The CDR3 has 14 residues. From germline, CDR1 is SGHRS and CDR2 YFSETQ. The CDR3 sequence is CASSKRGHQETQYF. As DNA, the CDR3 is TGCGCCAGCAGCAAGCGGGGCCACCAAGAGACCCAGTACTTC.

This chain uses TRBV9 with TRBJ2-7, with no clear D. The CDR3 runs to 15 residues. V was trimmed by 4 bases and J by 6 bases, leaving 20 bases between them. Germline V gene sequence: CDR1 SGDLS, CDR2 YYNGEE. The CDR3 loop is CASSIRPTGWGEQYF. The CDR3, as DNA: TGTGCCAGCAGCATCAGACCGACCGGGTGGGGCGAGCAGTACTTC. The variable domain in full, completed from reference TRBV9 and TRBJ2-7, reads DSGVTQTPKHLITATGQRVTLRCSPRSGDLSVYWYQQSLDQGLQFLIQYYNGEERAKGNILERFSAQQFPDLHSELNLSSLELGDSALYFCASSIRPTGWGEQYFGPGTRLTVT.